Listed below are T cell receptor beta chains from one sample, sequenced in a study of T cells in tumors after PD-1 blockade. Only in-frame clones appear in the TCRdb table, and some are missing; sequencing was by immunoSEQ multiplex PCR. The top ten hold less than 15% of the sample, which has around 25,000 clones, around four fifths seen once. Sequencing used PBMCs, obtained after anti-PD-1 treatment. Every receptor here comes from a human donor with basal cell carcinoma. Both conserved end residues are part of each CDR3. A D gene is named only where the DNA matches it firmly. Not all rows give a size; the values are once, few, many and, for expanded clones, a class.

-	TRBJ1-2	TRBV12-3/TRBV12-4	-	TGTGCCAGCACCCAAATAGGGGTCGGCGGCTACACCTTC	CASTQIGVGGYTF
TRBD2	TRBJ2-5	TRBV11-2	-	TGTGCCAGCAGCTTAGTGGGACTAGCGGGGGGGCTTCAAGAGACCCAGTACTTC	CASSLVGLAGGLQETQYF
-	TRBJ2-1	TRBV27	-	TGTGCCAGCAGTGTGACAATCTACAATGAGCAGTTCTTC	CASSVTIYNEQFF
TRBD1	TRBJ2-4	TRBV5-1	-	TGCGCCAGCAGCCCCTGGACAGGGGGGGGGAACATTCAGTACTTC	CASSPWTGGGNIQYF
-	TRBJ2-3	TRBV19	once	TGTGCCAGTAGTGTGGAAGATACGCAGTATTTT	CASSVEDTQYF
TRBD2	TRBJ2-1	TRBV6-1	-	TGTGCCAGCAGTGGGCCTAGCGGGGGGGCCCACAATGAGCAGTTCTTC	CASSGPSGGAHNEQFF
-	TRBJ1-5	TRBV6-1	-	TGTGCCAGCAGTGAAGGATTGGGGGGGCAGCCCCAGCATTTT	CASSEGLGGQPQHF
TRBD1	TRBJ2-5	TRBV25-1	-	TGTGCCAGCAGTGCCCCCGGGACAGGGTCTGAGACCCAGTACTTC	CASSAPGTGSETQYF
-	TRBJ1-1	TRBV2	-	TGTACCTCAAGTACAAAACGGAACACTGAAGCTTTCTTT	CTSSTKRNTEAFF
TRBD1	TRBJ2-7	TRBV12-3/TRBV12-4	-	TGTGCCAGCAGTACAGACAGGGGCTACGAGCAGTACTTC	CASSTDRGYEQYF
-	TRBJ1-1	TRBV9	-	TGTGCCAGCAGCCCGACCGGGACACCGAACACTGAAGCTTTCTTT	CASSPTGTPNTEAFF
-	TRBJ1-6	TRBV5-1	once	TGCGCCAGCAGCTTCCAGGACCCCTATAATTCACCCCTCCACTTT	CASSFQDPYNSPLHF
-	TRBJ1-1	TRBV5-8	-	TGTGCCAGCAGCCGTGGGGAAGTCGGCACTGAAGCTTTCTTT	CASSRGEVGTEAFF
-	TRBJ2-7	TRBV5-5	few	TGTGCCAGCAGCTTGAGTGGTAGCGGCTACGAGCAGTACTTC	CASSLSGSGYEQYF
-	TRBJ1-1	TRBV2	-	TGTGCCAGCAGTGTTGACGGGAACACTGAAGCTTTCTTT	CASSVDGNTEAFF
-	TRBJ2-5	TRBV5-4	medium-sized	TGTGCCAGCAGCTGGCGGGGCGGAGAGACCCAGTACTTC	CASSWRGGETQYF
-	TRBJ1-1	TRBV6-5	-	TGTGCCAGCAGTTACTCCTTCTTGTCGGAGTACACTGAAGCTTTCTTT	CASSYSFLSEYTEAFF
TRBD1	TRBJ2-7	TRBV7-9	-	TGTGCCAGCAGCTTAACCCGTCGGGACAGGGGGCTCGAGCAGTACTTC	CASSLTRRDRGLEQYF
-	TRBJ1-6	TRBV7-8	-	TGTGCCACCACGAGGCAGGGAAATAATTCACCCCTCCACTTT	CATTRQGNNSPLHF
-	TRBJ1-1	TRBV2	-	TGTGCCAGCAGGCGTCGTGGCAGCAATATGAACACTGAAGCTTTCTTT	CASRRRGSNMNTEAFF